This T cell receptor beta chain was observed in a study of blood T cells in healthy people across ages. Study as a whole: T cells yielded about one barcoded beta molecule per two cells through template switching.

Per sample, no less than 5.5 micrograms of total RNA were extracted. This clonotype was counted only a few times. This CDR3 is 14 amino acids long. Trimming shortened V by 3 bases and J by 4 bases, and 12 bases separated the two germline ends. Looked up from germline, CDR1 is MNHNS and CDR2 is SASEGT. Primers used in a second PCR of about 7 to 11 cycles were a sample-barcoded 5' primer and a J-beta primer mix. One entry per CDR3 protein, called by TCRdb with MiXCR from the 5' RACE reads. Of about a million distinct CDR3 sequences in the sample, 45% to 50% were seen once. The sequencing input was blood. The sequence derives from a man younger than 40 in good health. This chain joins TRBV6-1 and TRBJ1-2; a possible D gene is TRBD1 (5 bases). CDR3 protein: CASSEPGLSYGYTF. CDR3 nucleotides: TGTGCCAGCAGTGAGCCGGGACTTTCCTATGGCTACACCTTC.